This is a list of T cell receptor beta chains from one sample in a study of TIL therapy for anti-PD-1-resistant metastatic lung cancer. Only in-frame clones appear in the TCRdb table, and some are missing; sequencing was by immunoSEQ multiplex PCR. This table holds some 90,000 clones, about 71% found once. The input for sequencing was tumor tissue, taken at baseline. Every receptor here comes from a person aged 25-80 years with non-small cell lung cancer. CDR3s include the opening cysteine and the closing phenylalanine or tryptophan. The order of the fields is clone size, V gene, D gene, CDR3 length, J gene, CDR3 DNA, CDR3 protein. D genes are given only for firm matches. Size values are once, few and many counts, or a class for expanded clones, and some rows have none.

clone_size: .
v_call: TRBV4-1
d_call: TRBD1
cdr3_length: 17
j_call: TRBJ2-6
cdr3_nt: TGCGCCAGCAGCCAGTCCGGGACAGACTCTGGGGCCAACGTCCTGACTTTC
cdr3_aa: CASSQSGTDSGANVLTF

clone_size: .
v_call: TRBV12-3/TRBV12-4
d_call: .
cdr3_length: 13
j_call: TRBJ1-2
cdr3_nt: TGTGCCAGCAGTTTAGGGACCGACTATGGCTACACCTTC
cdr3_aa: CASSLGTDYGYTF

clone_size: .
v_call: TRBV9
d_call: TRBD1
cdr3_length: 14
j_call: TRBJ2-7
cdr3_nt: TGTGCCAGCAGCGGCCGGGACAGGGGCGGCGAGCAGTACTTC
cdr3_aa: CASSGRDRGGEQYF

clone_size: few
v_call: TRBV7-9
d_call: TRBD1
cdr3_length: 14
j_call: TRBJ1-1
cdr3_nt: TGTGCCAGCAGCTGGACAGGCGCTAACACTGAAGCTTTCTTT
cdr3_aa: CASSWTGANTEAFF

clone_size: .
v_call: TRBV19
d_call: .
cdr3_length: 14
j_call: TRBJ2-3
cdr3_nt: TGTGCCAGTAACTACGGGACTTTGGCAGATACGCAGTATTTT
cdr3_aa: CASNYGTLADTQYF

clone_size: .
v_call: TRBV30
d_call: TRBD1
cdr3_length: 13
j_call: TRBJ1-2
cdr3_nt: TGTGCCTGGGGGTCCCAGGGGGCTTATGGCTACACCTTC
cdr3_aa: CAWGSQGAYGYTF

clone_size: .
v_call: TRBV12-3/TRBV12-4
d_call: .
cdr3_length: 13
j_call: TRBJ2-7
cdr3_nt: TGTGCCAGCTCCCTGGGCGTCTCCTACGAGCAGTACTTC
cdr3_aa: CASSLGVSYEQYF

clone_size: .
v_call: TRBV6-6
d_call: TRBD1
cdr3_length: 16
j_call: TRBJ2-2
cdr3_nt: TGTGCCAGCAGCCCACCCCGGACAGGGAACACCGGGGAGCTGTTTTTT
cdr3_aa: CASSPPRTGNTGELFF

clone_size: few
v_call: TRBV19
d_call: .
cdr3_length: 15
j_call: TRBJ1-1
cdr3_nt: TGTGCCAGTAGTATAGTGCGGGGCCGAGGGGCTGAAGCTTTCTTT
cdr3_aa: CASSIVRGRGAEAFF

clone_size: .
v_call: TRBV9
d_call: .
cdr3_length: 16
j_call: TRBJ2-6
cdr3_nt: TGTGCCAGCAGCGGAGGACGCTACTCTGGGGCCAACGTCCTGACTTTC
cdr3_aa: CASSGGRYSGANVLTF

clone_size: .
v_call: TRBV7-6
d_call: TRBD2
cdr3_length: 16
j_call: TRBJ2-3
cdr3_nt: TGTGCCAGCAGCTTAGCTGGCGGGGGAAACACAGATACGCAGTATTTT
cdr3_aa: CASSLAGGGNTDTQYF

clone_size: few
v_call: TRBV28
d_call: .
cdr3_length: 15
j_call: TRBJ2-5
cdr3_nt: TGTGCCAGCAGGTGGGCCCCGGGACTTCAAGAGACCCAGTACTTC
cdr3_aa: CASRWAPGLQETQYF

clone_size: .
v_call: TRBV10-2
d_call: TRBD2
cdr3_length: 13
j_call: TRBJ2-7
cdr3_nt: TGCGCCAGCAGTGAAGCGGGACGCTACGAGCAGTACTTC
cdr3_aa: CASSEAGRYEQYF

clone_size: .
v_call: TRBV9
d_call: TRBD1
cdr3_length: 15
j_call: TRBJ1-4
cdr3_nt: TGTGCCAGCAGCCAGAAGACAGGGGGATATGAAAAACTGTTTTTT
cdr3_aa: CASSQKTGGYEKLFF

clone_size: .
v_call: TRBV3-1/TRBV3-2
d_call: .
cdr3_length: 13
j_call: TRBJ1-6
cdr3_nt: TGTGCCAGCAGCCAAGCCCGACATTCACCCCTCCACTTT
cdr3_aa: CASSQARHSPLHF

clone_size: once
v_call: TRBV20-1
d_call: TRBD1
cdr3_length: 11
j_call: TRBJ1-1
cdr3_nt: TGCAGTGCTCGATCAGGGGGAGAAGCTTTCTTT
cdr3_aa: CSARSGGEAFF

clone_size: few
v_call: TRBV5-8
d_call: .
cdr3_length: 15
j_call: TRBJ1-5
cdr3_nt: TGTGCCAGCAGCCCGGGCCTGAGGAACAATCAGCCCCAGCATTTT
cdr3_aa: CASSPGLRNNQPQHF

clone_size: once
v_call: TRBV7-8
d_call: .
cdr3_length: 14
j_call: TRBJ2-7
cdr3_nt: TGTGCCAGCAGCCCCCGCATTGCCGAACGCGAGCAGTACTTC
cdr3_aa: CASSPRIAEREQYF